Below, 3 T cell receptor beta chains from the same sample are listed, as sequenced in a study of vaccination and CD4 T cells after COVID-19. These receptors' antigens are unknown. CD4+ T cells that had been cultured provided DNA sequenced with the Oncomine TCR Beta short-read assay. Each CDR3 protein is one row after TCRdb ran MiXCR on the PCR reads. The sample lists about 3,000 distinct CDR3 sequences, around a third occurring once. Treatment reported: roughly 10-day PBMC culture with coronavirus spike peptide pools or control peptides (ViraFEST assay). The sample comprised CD4+ T cells from blood, cultured in vitro. The receptors stem from a human donor who had recovered from COVID-19.

This clonotype has just a few counts. V gene TRBV15 combines with J gene TRBJ1-5, with no clear D. V shed 1 base and J shed 3 bases, with 10 bases lying between them. The CDR3 has 15 residues. Germline-derived CDR1 and CDR2 are LNHNV and YYDKDF (reference sequence). CDR3: CATSRVGSFNQPQHF. The DNA of the CDR3 is TGTGCCACCAGCAGAGTGGGCAGCTTCAATCAGCCCCAGCATTTT. The whole variable domain, filled in from reference TRBV15 and TRBJ1-5, reads DAMVIQNPRYQVTQFGKPVTLSCSQTLNHNVMYWYQQKSSQAPKLLFHYYDKDFNNEADTPDNFQSRRPNTSFCFLDIRSPGLGDTAMYLCATSRVGSFNQPQHFGDGTRLSIL.

Notes on this clonotype: One junction end does not reproduce the germline sequence, and a read error may be involved. The chain links TRBV6-5 to TRBJ1-1; TRBD1 is a possible D gene (6 bases). Germline values: CDR1 MNHEY, CDR2 SVGAGI. The CDR3 has 12 residues. DNA for the CDR3: TGCGCCAGCAGTTATGGGGGCATTGAAGCTTTCTTT. Encoded protein: CASSYGGIEAFF.

This clonotype was counted a few times. V gene TRBV6-5 combines with J gene TRBJ1-2; D not resolved. CDR1 and CDR2 (germline): MNHEY, SVGAGI. The germline V and J ends were trimmed by 2 bases and 3 bases, with 16 bases remaining between them. This CDR3 spans 16 amino acids. The chain's CDR3 is CASSYPLPGADYGYTF. CDR3 DNA sequence: TGTGCCAGCAGTTACCCCCTACCGGGAGCGGACTATGGCTACACCTTC.